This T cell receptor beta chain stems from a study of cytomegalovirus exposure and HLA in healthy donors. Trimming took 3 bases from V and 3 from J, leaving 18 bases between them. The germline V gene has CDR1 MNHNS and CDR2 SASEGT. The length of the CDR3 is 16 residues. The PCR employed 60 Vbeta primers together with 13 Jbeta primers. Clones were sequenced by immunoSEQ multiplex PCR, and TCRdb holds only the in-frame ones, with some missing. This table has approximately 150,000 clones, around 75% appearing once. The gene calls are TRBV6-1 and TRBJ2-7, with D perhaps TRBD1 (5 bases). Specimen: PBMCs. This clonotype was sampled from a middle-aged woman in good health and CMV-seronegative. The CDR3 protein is CASSDYRGSVVYEQYF. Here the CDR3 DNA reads TGTGCCAGCAGTGATTATAGGGGATCGGTCGTCTACGAGCAGTACTTC.